A single T cell receptor (beta chain) is shown here with its context. V shed 5 bases and J 4 bases; nucleotides not matched to a gene: 4. Germline V gives CDR1 MRHNA, CDR2 SNTAGT. This CDR3 has 13 residues. The data originate from a study of blood T cell repertoires in COVID-19. Per the study methods: Amplification of reference gene primers was used by the study to estimate nucleated cell counts. The table came from immunoSEQ multiplex PCR; TCRdb's copy has only in-frame clones and leaves some out. For V, J and clone size, that table is used; D and trimming come from the DNA. The sample yields 200,000 to 250,000 clones, about 86% seen once.

The sample comprised peripheral blood. The rearrangement uses TRBV6-4 and TRBJ1-1; TRBD1 aligns across 7 bases. The clonotype was recovered from an elderly man with acute or convalescent COVID-19. The chain's CDR3 is CASSSQGSTEAFF. The CDR3 nucleotides are TGTGCCAGCAGTTCACAGGGGTCCACTGAAGCTTTCTTT.